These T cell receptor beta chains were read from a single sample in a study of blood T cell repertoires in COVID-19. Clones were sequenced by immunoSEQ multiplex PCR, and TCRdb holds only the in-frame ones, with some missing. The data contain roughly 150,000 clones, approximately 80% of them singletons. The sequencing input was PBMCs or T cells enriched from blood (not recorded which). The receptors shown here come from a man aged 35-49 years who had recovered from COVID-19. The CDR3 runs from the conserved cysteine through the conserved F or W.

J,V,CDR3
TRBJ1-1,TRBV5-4,CASSLARGLNEAFF
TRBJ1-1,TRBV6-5,CASSHPGAMNTEAFF
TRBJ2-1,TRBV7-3,CASSIGQGASNEQFF
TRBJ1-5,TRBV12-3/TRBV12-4,CASSRTVNQPQHF
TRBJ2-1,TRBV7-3,CASSSPGTGVNEQFF
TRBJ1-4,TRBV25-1,CASSEGQGGWEKLFF
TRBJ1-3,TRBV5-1,CASSATGGLGNTIYF
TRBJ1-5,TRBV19,CASSIITGGGYSNQPQHF
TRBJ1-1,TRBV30,CAWSVGAGSTEAFF
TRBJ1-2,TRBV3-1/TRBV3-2,CASSLTGSHLYGYTF
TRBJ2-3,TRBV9,CASSGSGGYTQYF
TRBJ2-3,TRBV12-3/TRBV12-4,CASSLGTTNTQYF
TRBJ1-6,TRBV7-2,CASSLVGNSPLHF
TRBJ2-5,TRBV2,CASSTRAQETQYF
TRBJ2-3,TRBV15,CATSRSTSGIDTQYF
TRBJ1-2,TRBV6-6,CASSYSGGNYGYTF